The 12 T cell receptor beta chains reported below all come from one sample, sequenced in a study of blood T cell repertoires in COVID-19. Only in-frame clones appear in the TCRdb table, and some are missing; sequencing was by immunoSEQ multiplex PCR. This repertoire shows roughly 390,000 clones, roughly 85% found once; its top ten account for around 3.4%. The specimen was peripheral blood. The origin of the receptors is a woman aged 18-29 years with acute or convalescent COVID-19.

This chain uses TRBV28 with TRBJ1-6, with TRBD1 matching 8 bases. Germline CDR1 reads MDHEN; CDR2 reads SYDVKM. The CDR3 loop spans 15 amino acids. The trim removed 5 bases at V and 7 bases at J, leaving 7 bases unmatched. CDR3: CASSPRDRFNSPLHF. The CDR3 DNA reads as TGTGCCAGCAGTCCACGGGACAGGTTCAATTCACCCCTCCACTTT. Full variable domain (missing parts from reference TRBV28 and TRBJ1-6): DVKVTQSSRYLVKRTGEKVFLECVQDMDHENMFWYRQDPGLGLRLIYFSYDVKMKEKGDIPEGYSVSREKKERFSLILESASTNQTSMYLCASSPRDRFNSPLHFGNGTRLTVT.

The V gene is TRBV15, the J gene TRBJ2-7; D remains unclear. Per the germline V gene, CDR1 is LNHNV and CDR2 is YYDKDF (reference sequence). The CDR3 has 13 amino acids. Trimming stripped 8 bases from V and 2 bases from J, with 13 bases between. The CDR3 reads CATWSLTPYEQYF. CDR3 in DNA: TGTGCCACCTGGAGTTTAACCCCCTACGAGCAGTACTTC.

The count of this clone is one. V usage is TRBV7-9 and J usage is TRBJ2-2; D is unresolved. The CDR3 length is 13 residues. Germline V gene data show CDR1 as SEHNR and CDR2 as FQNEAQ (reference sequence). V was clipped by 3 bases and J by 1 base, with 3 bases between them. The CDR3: CASSFRNTGELFF. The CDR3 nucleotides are TGTGCCAGCAGCTTCAGGAACACCGGGGAGCTGTTTTTT.

The CDR3 here is CASSIQFSNQPQHF. CDR3 nucleotides: TGTGCCAGTAGTATACAGTTTAGCAATCAGCCCCAGCATTTT. The gene calls are TRBV19 and TRBJ1-5, with D unresolved. The length of the CDR3 is 14 residues. V dropped 2 bases and J dropped 0 bases, with 5 bases sitting between them. CDR1 is LNHDA and CDR2 is SQIVND in the germline V gene (reference sequence).

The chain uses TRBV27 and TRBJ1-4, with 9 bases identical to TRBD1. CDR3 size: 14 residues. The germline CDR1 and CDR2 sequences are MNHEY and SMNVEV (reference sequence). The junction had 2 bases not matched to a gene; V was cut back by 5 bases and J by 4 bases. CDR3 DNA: TGTGCCAGCAGTCGGGACAGGGATAATGAAAAACTGTTTTTT. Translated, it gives CASSRDRDNEKLFF.

The CDR3 region has the DNA TGTGCCAGTAGTATATCCGGGACAGGGGCAGTATCACCCCTCCACTTT. It yields the protein CASSISGTGAVSPLHF. The chain has TRBV19 and TRBJ1-6, with 10 bases lining up with TRBD1. Unmatched junction bases numbered 8, after V lost 2 bases and J lost 10 bases. Germline values: CDR1 LNHDA, CDR2 SQIVND (reference sequence). CDR3 size: 16 residues.

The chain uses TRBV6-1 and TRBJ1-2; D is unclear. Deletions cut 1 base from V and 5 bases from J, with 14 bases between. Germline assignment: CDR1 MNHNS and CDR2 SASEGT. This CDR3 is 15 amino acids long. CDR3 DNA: TGTGCCAGCAGTGAAGGCCGAGGGAGGGCGTATGGCTACACCTTC. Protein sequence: CASSEGRGRAYGYTF.

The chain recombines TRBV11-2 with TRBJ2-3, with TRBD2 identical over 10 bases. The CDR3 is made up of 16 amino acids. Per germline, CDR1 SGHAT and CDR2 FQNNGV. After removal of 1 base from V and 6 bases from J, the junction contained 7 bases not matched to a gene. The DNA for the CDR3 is TGTGCCAGCAGCTTAGTAGGGATAGCGGGGGGCGATACGCAGTATTTT. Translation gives CASSLVGIAGGDTQYF. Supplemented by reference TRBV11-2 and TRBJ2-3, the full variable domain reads EAGVAQSPRYKIIEKRQSVAFWCNPISGHATLYWYQQILGQGPKLLIQFQNNGVVDDSQLPKDRFSAERLKGVDSTLKIQPAKLEDSAVYLCASSLVGIAGGDTQYFGPGTRLTVL.

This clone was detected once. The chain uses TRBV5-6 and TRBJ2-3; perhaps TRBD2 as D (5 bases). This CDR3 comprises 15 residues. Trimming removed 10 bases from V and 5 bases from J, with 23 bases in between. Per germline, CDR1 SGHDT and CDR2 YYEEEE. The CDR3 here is CAPAYTSGPVDTQYF. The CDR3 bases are TGTGCCCCCGCGTATACCAGCGGCCCAGTAGATACGCAGTATTTT.

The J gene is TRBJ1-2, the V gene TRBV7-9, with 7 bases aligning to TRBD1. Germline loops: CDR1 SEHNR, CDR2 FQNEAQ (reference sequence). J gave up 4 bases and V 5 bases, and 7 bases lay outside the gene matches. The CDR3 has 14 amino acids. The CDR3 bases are TGTGCCAGCAGCACGACAGGGACCTTCTATGGCTACACCTTC. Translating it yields CASSTTGTFYGYTF.

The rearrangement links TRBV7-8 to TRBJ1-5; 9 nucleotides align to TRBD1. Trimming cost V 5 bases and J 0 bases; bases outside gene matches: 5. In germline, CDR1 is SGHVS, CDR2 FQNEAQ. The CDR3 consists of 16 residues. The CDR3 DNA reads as TGTGCCAGCAGCACCCACAGGGGGCATAGCAATCAGCCCCAGCATTTT. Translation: CASSTHRGHSNQPQHF.

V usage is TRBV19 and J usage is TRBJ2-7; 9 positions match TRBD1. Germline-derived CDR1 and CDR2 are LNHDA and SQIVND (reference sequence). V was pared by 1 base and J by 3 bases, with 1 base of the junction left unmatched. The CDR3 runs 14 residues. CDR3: CASSIGTGDYEQYF. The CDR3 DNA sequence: TGTGCCAGTAGTATAGGGACAGGGGACTACGAGCAGTACTTC.